Listed below are T cell receptor beta chains from one sample, sequenced in a study of human T cells and chemical hapten exposure. TCRdb re-derived calls from the RACE reads in MiXCR, one entry per CDR3 protein. The table has approximately 60,000 distinct CDR3 sequences, around 10% seen once. Sequenced material: whole blood, taken in connection with sensitization to the hapten diphenylcyclopropenone (DPC). Receptor source: a man aged 40-49 years with alopecia areata. Some clones in this sample may be carry-over from other donors' samples. Both conserved end residues are part of each CDR3. A D gene is named only where the DNA matches it firmly. Size is stated for part of the rows, as once, few or many counts, or as a class when the clone is expanded.

clone size: many
J gene: TRBJ1-1
V gene: TRBV3-1
D gene: NA
CDR3 DNA: TGTGCCAGCAGCCAATTACCAGGGCTACAAGCTTTCTTT
CDR3 protein: CASSQLPGLQAFF

clone size: many
J gene: TRBJ2-1
V gene: TRBV10-1
D gene: TRBD2
CDR3 DNA: TGCGCCAGCAGTGAGTCGGCGGGAGAGGGGAATGAGCAGTTCTTC
CDR3 protein: CASSESAGEGNEQFF

clone size: few
J gene: TRBJ1-1
V gene: TRBV20-1
D gene: NA
CDR3 DNA: TGCAGTGCTAGAAGGGGGGCGAACACTGAAGCTTTCTTT
CDR3 protein: CSARRGANTEAFF

clone size: NA
J gene: TRBJ1-6
V gene: TRBV3-1
D gene: NA
CDR3 DNA: TGTGCCAGCAGCCAGGGCCCGTTAATTAATTCACCCCTCCACTTT
CDR3 protein: CASSQGPLINSPLHF

clone size: NA
J gene: TRBJ2-1
V gene: TRBV6-5
D gene: NA
CDR3 DNA: TGTGCCAGCAGTTACTCGAAACTAGCCGGGGCCAATGAGCAGTTCTTC
CDR3 protein: CASSYSKLAGANEQFF

clone size: NA
J gene: TRBJ2-5
V gene: TRBV27
D gene: NA
CDR3 DNA: TGTGCCAGCAGTTTGTCTCCGGGATGGGAAGGAGAGACCCAGTACTTC
CDR3 protein: CASSLSPGWEGETQYF

clone size: few
J gene: TRBJ2-2
V gene: TRBV28
D gene: TRBD1
CDR3 DNA: TGTGCCAGCAGTTCAACAGGGGCTAGGGGCGGGGAGCTGTTTTTT
CDR3 protein: CASSSTGARGGELFF

clone size: few
J gene: TRBJ2-7
V gene: TRBV6-2/TRBV6-3
D gene: NA
CDR3 DNA: TGTGCCAGCAGTTACTCTTGGTGGGAGCAGTACTTC
CDR3 protein: CASSYSWWEQYF

clone size: NA
J gene: TRBJ2-5
V gene: TRBV5-8
D gene: TRBD2
CDR3 DNA: TGTGCCAGCAGCTTGGATAGCGGGTACCAAGAGACCCAGTACTTC
CDR3 protein: CASSLDSGYQETQYF

clone size: few
J gene: TRBJ2-1
V gene: TRBV9
D gene: NA
CDR3 DNA: TGTGCCAGCAGCGTAGAGGTTAGCTCCTACAATGAGCAGTTCTTC
CDR3 protein: CASSVEVSSYNEQFF

clone size: NA
J gene: TRBJ1-6
V gene: TRBV5-4
D gene: TRBD1
CDR3 DNA: TGTGCCAGCAGAAAGGGGGCCATTAATTCACCCCTCCACTTT
CDR3 protein: CASRKGAINSPLHF

clone size: NA
J gene: TRBJ2-1
V gene: TRBV20-1
D gene: TRBD2
CDR3 DNA: TGCAGTGCTAGAGATATCAGCGGGAGGGCGAATGAGCAGTTCTTC
CDR3 protein: CSARDISGRANEQFF

clone size: NA
J gene: TRBJ2-6
V gene: TRBV4-2
D gene: NA
CDR3 DNA: TGTGCCAGCAGCCATATGGACGGGTCTGGGGCCAACGTCCTGACTTTC
CDR3 protein: CASSHMDGSGANVLTF

clone size: many
J gene: TRBJ2-1
V gene: TRBV24-1
D gene: TRBD2
CDR3 DNA: TGTGCCACCAGTGACTCCGGACTAGCGGGGTTTGAGCAGTTCTTC
CDR3 protein: CATSDSGLAGFEQFF

clone size: NA
J gene: TRBJ2-7
V gene: TRBV29-1
D gene: NA
CDR3 DNA: TGCAGCGCTACAGTTGCCTCCTACGAGCAGTACTTC
CDR3 protein: CSATVASYEQYF

clone size: NA
J gene: TRBJ2-3
V gene: TRBV5-1
D gene: TRBD2
CDR3 DNA: TGCGCCAGCAGCCTGGGAGGGAGGGCCTTTTCAGATACGCAGTATTTT
CDR3 protein: CASSLGGRAFSDTQYF

clone size: few
J gene: TRBJ2-3
V gene: TRBV14
D gene: TRBD2
CDR3 DNA: TGTGCCAGCAGCCCCCACTTAGCGGGAGTCCACTATTTT
CDR3 protein: CASSPHLAGVHYF

clone size: NA
J gene: TRBJ2-7
V gene: TRBV12-3/TRBV12-4
D gene: TRBD2
CDR3 DNA: TGTGCCAGCAGTGGACTAGCGGGAGCATACGAGCAGTACTTC
CDR3 protein: CASSGLAGAYEQYF

clone size: many
J gene: TRBJ2-3
V gene: TRBV12-3/TRBV12-4
D gene: NA
CDR3 DNA: TGTGCCAGCAACCCTCCTGGCTCGGATACGCAGTATTTT
CDR3 protein: CASNPPGSDTQYF

clone size: NA
J gene: TRBJ2-3
V gene: TRBV7-7
D gene: NA
CDR3 DNA: TGTGCCAGCAGCCCGGGGAGCGGGACAACAGATACGCAGTATTTT
CDR3 protein: CASSPGSGTTDTQYF

clone size: many
J gene: TRBJ2-5
V gene: TRBV7-9
D gene: TRBD1
CDR3 DNA: TGTGCCAGCACCCTAGACAGGGCTGAGACCCAGTACTTC
CDR3 protein: CASTLDRAETQYF

clone size: NA
J gene: TRBJ2-3
V gene: TRBV20-1
D gene: TRBD2
CDR3 DNA: TGCAGTGCTAGAGTTCTAGCGGGAGTCACAGATACGCAGTATTTT
CDR3 protein: CSARVLAGVTDTQYF

clone size: few
J gene: TRBJ2-1
V gene: TRBV11-2
D gene: NA
CDR3 DNA: TGTGCCAGCAGCTTAGGCTTCGGGAGTGGTCACAATGAGCAGTTCTTC
CDR3 protein: CASSLGFGSGHNEQFF

clone size: NA
J gene: TRBJ2-7
V gene: TRBV20-1
D gene: NA
CDR3 DNA: TGCAGCCGGACAGTCATGACCTCTGTGCAGTACTTC
CDR3 protein: CSRTVMTSVQYF

clone size: many
J gene: TRBJ1-5
V gene: TRBV3-1
D gene: NA
CDR3 DNA: TGTGCCAGCAGCCAAAAAATTGGGCGCAATCAGCCCCAGCATTTT
CDR3 protein: CASSQKIGRNQPQHF

clone size: many
J gene: TRBJ2-2
V gene: TRBV2
D gene: NA
CDR3 DNA: TGTGCCAGCAGTGACCCGGGACTTGGACGGTTGGGGCTGTTTTTT
CDR3 protein: CASSDPGLGRLGLFF

clone size: NA
J gene: TRBJ2-4
V gene: TRBV28
D gene: TRBD2
CDR3 DNA: TGTGCCAGCAGTTTCCTACCTGCGGGGGGCTCAGGGATTCAGTGCTTC
CDR3 protein: CASSFLPAGGSGIQCF

clone size: many
J gene: TRBJ2-1
V gene: TRBV6-2/TRBV6-3
D gene: TRBD2
CDR3 DNA: TGTGCCAGCCGACGGGGAGGGAGTAGGGACAATGAGCAGTTCTTC
CDR3 protein: CASRRGGSRDNEQFF

clone size: few
J gene: TRBJ2-5
V gene: TRBV27
D gene: NA
CDR3 DNA: TGTGCCAGCAGTTTATCGCCCATTTCGGTAGAGACCCAGTACTTC
CDR3 protein: CASSLSPISVETQYF

clone size: many
J gene: TRBJ2-1
V gene: TRBV11-2
D gene: NA
CDR3 DNA: TGTGCCAGCAGCTTGCGAGAGGTGGAGCAGTTCTTC
CDR3 protein: CASSLREVEQFF

clone size: NA
J gene: TRBJ2-7
V gene: TRBV6-1
D gene: TRBD2
CDR3 DNA: TGTGCCAGCAGTGAAAACCGAGCGGGAGTATACGAGCAGTACTTC
CDR3 protein: CASSENRAGVYEQYF

clone size: NA
J gene: TRBJ2-1
V gene: TRBV19
D gene: TRBD1
CDR3 DNA: TGTGCCAGTTCAAGACAGGGGGCAGGAGTCGATGAGCAGTTCTTC
CDR3 protein: CASSRQGAGVDEQFF

clone size: many
J gene: TRBJ2-2
V gene: TRBV29-1
D gene: NA
CDR3 DNA: TGCAGCGTTGGGGGGGCCGGGGAGCTGTTTTTT
CDR3 protein: CSVGGAGELFF

clone size: NA
J gene: TRBJ2-1
V gene: TRBV6-5
D gene: TRBD2
CDR3 DNA: TGTGCCAGCCGACCCTACGGCGGGAGCAATGAGCAGTTCTTC
CDR3 protein: CASRPYGGSNEQFF

clone size: NA
J gene: TRBJ2-1
V gene: TRBV28
D gene: TRBD2
CDR3 DNA: TGTGCCAGCAGTTTAGGGACTACTTACAATGAGCAGTTCTTC
CDR3 protein: CASSLGTTYNEQFF

clone size: few
J gene: TRBJ2-3
V gene: TRBV11-2
D gene: NA
CDR3 DNA: TGTGCCAGCAGTTACAAACCCTCCCAGGGGGATACGCAGTATTTT
CDR3 protein: CASSYKPSQGDTQYF

clone size: NA
J gene: TRBJ2-6
V gene: TRBV5-1
D gene: TRBD2
CDR3 DNA: TGCGCCAGCAGCTTGTCCAGGGAGGGCTCTGGGGCCAACGTCCTGACTTTC
CDR3 protein: CASSLSREGSGANVLTF

clone size: NA
J gene: TRBJ2-7
V gene: TRBV5-5
D gene: NA
CDR3 DNA: TGTGCCAGCAGCTTCGGGTACTCCTACGAGCAGTACTTC
CDR3 protein: CASSFGYSYEQYF

clone size: NA
J gene: TRBJ1-1
V gene: TRBV2
D gene: TRBD1
CDR3 DNA: TGTGCCAGCAGTAAGGGACAGGGCTCCACTGAAGCTTTCTTT
CDR3 protein: CASSKGQGSTEAFF

clone size: NA
J gene: TRBJ2-1
V gene: TRBV4-2
D gene: NA
CDR3 DNA: TGTGCCAGCAGCCAAGCGACGGGAGCCGCCTACAATGAGCAGTTCTTC
CDR3 protein: CASSQATGAAYNEQFF

clone size: many
J gene: TRBJ2-2
V gene: TRBV27
D gene: TRBD2
CDR3 DNA: TGTGCCAGCAGTTTATCGTCGTGGCTAGCGGCGAACACCGGGGAGCTGTTTTTT
CDR3 protein: CASSLSSWLAANTGELFF

clone size: many
J gene: TRBJ2-1
V gene: TRBV6-2/TRBV6-3
D gene: TRBD1
CDR3 DNA: TGTGCCAGCAGTTTCACCAAATCCGGGACAGGGTTCAATGAGCAGTTCTTC
CDR3 protein: CASSFTKSGTGFNEQFF

clone size: few
J gene: TRBJ2-2
V gene: TRBV9
D gene: TRBD1
CDR3 DNA: TGTGCCAGCAGCATCCGGGACAGGGTCCTCACCGGGGAGCTGTTTTTT
CDR3 protein: CASSIRDRVLTGELFF